Listed below are T cell receptor beta chains from one sample, sequenced in a study of T cells in Graves' hyperthyroidism and ophthalmopathy. TCRdb used MiXCR to reprocess the multiplex PCR reads, holding one entry per CDR3 protein. Found here are 640,000 or so distinct CDR3 sequences, 12% to 15% of them singletons; the top ten hold about 7%. The sequenced sample was blood. The receptors come from a young woman with Graves' ophthalmopathy. Both conserved end residues are part of each CDR3. The D gene is left open where the match is weak. Clone size is given for some rows only: seen once, a few or many times, or a class if the clone is expanded.

D: TRBD1; size: many; J: TRBJ2-7; length: 14; V: TRBV29-1; CDR3: CSVEETGGNYEQYF; DNA: TGCAGCGTTGAAGAGACAGGGGGAAATTACGAGCAGTACTTC
D: TRBD2; size: -; J: TRBJ2-7; length: 18; V: TRBV7-3; CDR3: CASSSRGLAGGAGHEQYF; DNA: TGTGCCAGCAGCTCTAGAGGCCTAGCGGGCGGAGCAGGGCATGAGCAGTACTTC
D: TRBD1; size: -; J: TRBJ2-5; length: 14; V: TRBV28; CDR3: CASSLRGQGETQYF; DNA: TGTGCCAGCAGTTTAAGGGGGCAGGGGGAGACCCAGTACTTC
D: -; size: many; J: TRBJ1-1; length: 14; V: TRBV9; CDR3: CASTLGEGGTEAFF; DNA: TGTGCCAGCACTTTAGGTGAGGGCGGGACTGAAGCTTTCTTT
D: -; size: many; J: TRBJ2-7; length: 15; V: TRBV29-1; CDR3: CSVEGAQEDFGEQYF; DNA: TGCAGCGTTGAAGGTGCACAGGAGGATTTTGGCGAGCAGTACTTC
D: TRBD2; size: many; J: TRBJ2-7; length: 15; V: TRBV19; CDR3: CASSMAAGGTYEQYF; DNA: TGTGCCAGTAGTATGGCCGCGGGAGGGACCTACGAGCAGTACTTC
D: TRBD2; size: many; J: TRBJ2-3; length: 16; V: TRBV5-1; CDR3: CASSLGTSASTDTQYF; DNA: TGCGCCAGCAGCCTGGGGACTAGCGCCAGCACAGATACGCAGTATTTT
D: TRBD2; size: many; J: TRBJ2-5; length: 18; V: TRBV28; CDR3: CATSLISGLAGVAETQYF; DNA: TGTGCCACCTCATTAATATCAGGGTTAGCGGGAGTGGCGGAGACCCAGTACTTC
D: -; size: many; J: TRBJ1-5; length: 14; V: TRBV30; CDR3: CAWSVPGRREPQHF; DNA: TGTGCCTGGAGTGTACCCGGTCGTCGTGAGCCCCAGCATTTT
D: -; size: -; J: TRBJ1-4; length: 14; V: TRBV9; CDR3: CASSTYTTNEKLFF; DNA: TGTGCCAGCAGCACTTACACAACTAATGAAAAACTGTTTTTT
D: TRBD2; size: -; J: TRBJ2-1; length: 17; V: TRBV7-3; CDR3: CASSLSGGREFPNEQFF; DNA: TGTGCCAGCAGCTTGTCCGGTGGGCGGGAGTTTCCCAATGAGCAGTTCTTC
D: TRBD1; size: -; J: TRBJ2-7; length: 13; V: TRBV12-3/TRBV12-4; CDR3: CASSRQGLKEQYF; DNA: TGTGCCAGCAGCCGACAGGGTCTAAAGGAGCAGTACTTC
D: -; size: -; J: TRBJ2-1; length: 14; V: TRBV30; CDR3: CAWSRTASYNEQFF; DNA: TGTGCCTGGAGCCGGACTGCCTCCTACAATGAGCAGTTCTTC
D: -; size: many; J: TRBJ2-7; length: 15; V: TRBV7-2; CDR3: CASSEGQVPSYEQYF; DNA: TGTGCCAGCAGCGAGGGTCAGGTGCCTTCCTACGAGCAGTACTTC
D: -; size: many; J: TRBJ2-7; length: 14; V: TRBV6-1; CDR3: CASSEARIVYEQYF; DNA: TGTGCCAGCAGTGAAGCGCGAATAGTCTACGAGCAGTACTTC
D: -; size: -; J: TRBJ1-1; length: 16; V: TRBV18; CDR3: CASSPRRGRENTEAFF; DNA: TGTGCCAGCTCACCCCGTCGGGGGAGGGAGAACACTGAAGCTTTCTTT
D: TRBD1; size: many; J: TRBJ2-6; length: 20; V: TRBV28; CDR3: CASSLKGTGYRITGANVLTF; DNA: TGTGCCAGCAGTTTAAAGGGGACAGGGTATCGGATTACTGGGGCCAACGTCCTGACTTTC
D: -; size: -; J: TRBJ1-6; length: 14; V: TRBV27; CDR3: CASSLLQGGSPLHF; DNA: TGTGCCAGCAGTTTATTACAGGGAGGTTCACCCCTCCACTTT
D: -; size: few; J: TRBJ2-1; length: 15; V: TRBV27; CDR3: CASSETSSSYNEQFF; DNA: TGTGCCAGCAGTGAAACTAGCAGCTCCTACAATGAGCAGTTCTTC
D: -; size: -; J: TRBJ1-1; length: 15; V: TRBV7-9; CDR3: CASSLVSLPNIEAFF; DNA: TGTGCCAGCAGCTTAGTCTCCTTACCTAATATTGAAGCTTTCTTT
D: -; size: many; J: TRBJ2-1; length: 15; V: TRBV11-2; CDR3: CASSLLSRGANEQFF; DNA: TGTGCCAGCAGCTTATTGTCTAGAGGGGCCAATGAGCAGTTCTTC
D: -; size: many; J: TRBJ2-3; length: 13; V: TRBV7-2; CDR3: CASSLSPGYTQYF; DNA: TGTGCCAGCAGCTTAAGTCCGGGATATACGCAGTATTTT
D: -; size: many; J: TRBJ1-1; length: 13; V: TRBV12-5; CDR3: CASAQGLNTEAFF; DNA: TGTGCTAGTGCCCAAGGGTTGAACACTGAAGCTTTCTTT
D: -; size: many; J: TRBJ2-1; length: 13; V: TRBV28; CDR3: CASSWGKYNEQFF; DNA: TGTGCCAGCAGTTGGGGAAAGTACAATGAGCAGTTCTTC
D: TRBD1; size: many; J: TRBJ1-1; length: 15; V: TRBV19; CDR3: CASSMGGQGSTEAFF; DNA: TGTGCCAGTAGTATGGGCGGACAGGGGAGCACTGAAGCTTTCTTT
D: -; size: -; J: TRBJ2-3; length: 14; V: TRBV13; CDR3: CASRFGRSTDTQYF; DNA: TGTGCCAGCAGATTTGGCCGGAGCACAGATACGCAGTATTTT
D: -; size: many; J: TRBJ1-5; length: 16; V: TRBV6-5; CDR3: CASSYTAGAGEQPQHF; DNA: TGTGCCAGCAGTTACACGGCAGGCGCCGGCGAACAGCCCCAGCATTTT
D: TRBD1; size: -; J: TRBJ1-1; length: 18; V: TRBV4-2; CDR3: CASSRRGTGRGEGTEAFF; DNA: TGTGCCAGCAGCCGCCGAGGGACAGGGCGTGGGGAGGGGACTGAAGCTTTCTTT